These 7 T cell receptor beta chains came from one sample sequenced in a study of PD-L1 blockade in urothelial cancer. Libraries were prepared by immunoSEQ multiplex PCR; TCRdb keeps only in-frame clonotypes and omits some of them. The sample comprises about 51,000 clones, 70% to 90% of which are singletons, and 16% rests with the top ten. Sequenced here: PBMCs, sampled around atezolizumab (anti-PD-L1) treatment. All receptors derive from a man between 60 and 75 years old with urothelial cancer.

The chain combines TRBV21-1 with TRBJ2-7; TRBD1 is the table's D call and was not checked against the DNA. TRBV21-1 is tagged as a pseudogene. The CDR3 loop spans 15 amino acids. CDR3: CASSARQGISYEQYF. The CDR3 DNA reads TGTGCCAGCAGCGCCCGACAGGGCATCTCCTACGAGCAGTACTTC.

The J gene is TRBJ1-2, the V gene TRBV5-1; 7 bases map to TRBD1. After removal of 4 bases from V and 4 bases from J, the junction contained 10 bases not matched to a gene. This CDR3 has 15 residues. The V gene's germline CDR1 is SGHRS and CDR2 YFSETQ. Here the CDR3 DNA reads TGCGCCAGCAGCCCCTGGACAGGACCTGGCTATGGCTACACCTTC. As protein: CASSPWTGPGYGYTF.

The chain employs TRBV5-1 and TRBJ1-1; 8 bases match TRBD1. From germline, CDR1 is SGHRS and CDR2 YFSETQ. Trimming at V came to 3 bases and at J to 1 base, leaving 5 bases not matched to a gene. This CDR3 has 15 residues. The CDR3 reads CASSSGQGSNTEAFF. As DNA, the CDR3 is TGCGCCAGCAGCTCCGGACAGGGTTCGAACACTGAAGCTTTCTTT.

CDR3 loop: CASSLYPAGWSYEQYF. The CDR3 bases are TGTGCCAGCAGTTTATACCCAGCGGGATGGTCCTACGAGCAGTACTTC. The chain is built from TRBV28 and TRBJ2-7; TRBD2 matches 7 bases. With V trimmed by 1 base and J by 1 base, 7 bases remained unmatched. Germline loops: CDR1 MDHEN, CDR2 SYDVKM. CDR3 length equals 16 residues. The variable domain in full, completed from reference TRBV28 and TRBJ2-7, reads DVKVTQSSRYLVKRTGEKVFLECVQDMDHENMFWYRQDPGLGLRLIYFSYDVKMKEKGDIPEGYSVSREKKERFSLILESASTNQTSMYLCASSLYPAGWSYEQYFGPGTRLTVT.

This sequence joins TRBV5-1 and TRBJ1-1; a weak D match, TRBD1 (6 bases). Germline CDR1 and CDR2: SGHRS and YFSETQ. This CDR3 contains 14 residues. The germline V and J ends were trimmed by 3 bases and 4 bases, with 13 bases remaining between them. CDR3 DNA sequence: TGCGCCAGCAGCTCGGACACAGGGACCACTGAAGCTTTCTTT. Translating gives CASSSDTGTTEAFF.

V gene TRBV9 combines with J gene TRBJ2-2; D is possibly TRBD2 (7 bases). Trimming took off 4 bases at V and 3 bases at J, with 22 bases between the two ends. CDR3 size: 18 residues. Germline V gene sequence: CDR1 SGDLS, CDR2 YYNGEE. CDR3 loop: CASSPRSGAGAHTGELFF. CDR3 nucleotide sequence: TGTGCCAGCAGCCCGCGCTCGGGGGCGGGAGCTCACACCGGGGAGCTGTTTTTT. The variable domain in full, with the rest retrieved from reference TRBV9 and TRBJ2-2, is DSGVTQTPKHLITATGQRVTLRCSPRSGDLSVYWYQQSLDQGLQFLIQYYNGEERAKGNILERFSAQQFPDLHSELNLSSLELGDSALYFCASSPRSGAGAHTGELFFGEGSRLTVL.

The gene calls are TRBV28 and TRBJ2-7; D not resolved. The CDR3 is 13 residues long. Trimming took off 2 bases at V and 3 bases at J, with 8 bases between the two ends. Germline CDR1 is MDHEN and CDR2 is SYDVKM. In DNA, the CDR3 is TGTGCCAGCAGTTTAGCATCGAGCTACGAGCAGTACTTC. Its protein product is CASSLASSYEQYF.